What follows describes a single T cell receptor beta chain. Profiling relied on immunoSEQ multiplex PCR, and the TCRdb table lists in-frame clones only, not all of them. The data show about 260,000 clones, roughly 80% seen once. Cohorts were assigned according to the clinical history that participants reported. Trimming cost V 3 bases and J 4 bases, with 9 bases left between them. Germline V gene data show CDR1 as KGHSH and CDR2 as LQKENI. CDR3 length: 13 residues. This record belongs to a study of blood T cell repertoires in COVID-19. The wider study: The origin of the acute and convalescent COVID-19 samples was the United States, Italy and Spain.

Sequenced material: PBMCs or T cells enriched from blood (not recorded which). The source is a young man with acute COVID-19. The rearrangement links TRBV18 to TRBJ1-2; D not resolved. The CDR3 coding sequence is TGTGCCAGCTCACCCGGGTACGGCTATGGCTACACCTTC. Amino acids: CASSPGYGYGYTF.